This paragraph reports one T cell receptor beta chain. CDR3 length equals 12 residues. In germline, CDR1 is GTSNPN, CDR2 SVGIG (reference sequence). The V end lost 1 base, the J end lost 4 bases, and 7 bases lay between the germline ends. The data were obtained in a study of shared clonotypes between healthy human individuals. The study ran the assay at deep level. Only in-frame clones appear in the TCRdb table, and some are missing; sequencing was by immunoSEQ multiplex PCR. Of approximately 2.3 million clones in the sample, over 90% were seen once. Into CD45RA+ naive and CD45RA-negative memory subsets, the CD4+ cells were split.

The TCR was taken from a man aged 18 to 30 in good health. Some clones in this sample may be carry-over from other donors' samples. Sample: naive CD4+ T cells from PBMCs. Subset: CD45RA+ positively selected. This chain uses TRBV30 with TRBJ1-1, with no clear D. In nucleotides, the CDR3 is TGTGCCTGGAGTGAAGTGGGCACTGAAGCTTTCTTT. It is translated as CAWSEVGTEAFF.